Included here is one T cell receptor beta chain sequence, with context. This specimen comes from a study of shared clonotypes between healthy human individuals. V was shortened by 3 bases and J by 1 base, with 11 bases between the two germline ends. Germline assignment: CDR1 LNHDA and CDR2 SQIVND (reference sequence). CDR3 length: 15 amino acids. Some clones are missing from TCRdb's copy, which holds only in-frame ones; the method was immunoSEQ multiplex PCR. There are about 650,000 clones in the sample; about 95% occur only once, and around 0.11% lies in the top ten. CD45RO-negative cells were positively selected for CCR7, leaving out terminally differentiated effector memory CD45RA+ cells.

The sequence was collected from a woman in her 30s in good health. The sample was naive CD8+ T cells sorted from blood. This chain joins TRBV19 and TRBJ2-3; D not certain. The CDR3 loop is CASSMLASGTDTQYF. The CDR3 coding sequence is TGTGCCAGTAGTATGTTGGCGTCGGGCACAGATACGCAGTATTTT.